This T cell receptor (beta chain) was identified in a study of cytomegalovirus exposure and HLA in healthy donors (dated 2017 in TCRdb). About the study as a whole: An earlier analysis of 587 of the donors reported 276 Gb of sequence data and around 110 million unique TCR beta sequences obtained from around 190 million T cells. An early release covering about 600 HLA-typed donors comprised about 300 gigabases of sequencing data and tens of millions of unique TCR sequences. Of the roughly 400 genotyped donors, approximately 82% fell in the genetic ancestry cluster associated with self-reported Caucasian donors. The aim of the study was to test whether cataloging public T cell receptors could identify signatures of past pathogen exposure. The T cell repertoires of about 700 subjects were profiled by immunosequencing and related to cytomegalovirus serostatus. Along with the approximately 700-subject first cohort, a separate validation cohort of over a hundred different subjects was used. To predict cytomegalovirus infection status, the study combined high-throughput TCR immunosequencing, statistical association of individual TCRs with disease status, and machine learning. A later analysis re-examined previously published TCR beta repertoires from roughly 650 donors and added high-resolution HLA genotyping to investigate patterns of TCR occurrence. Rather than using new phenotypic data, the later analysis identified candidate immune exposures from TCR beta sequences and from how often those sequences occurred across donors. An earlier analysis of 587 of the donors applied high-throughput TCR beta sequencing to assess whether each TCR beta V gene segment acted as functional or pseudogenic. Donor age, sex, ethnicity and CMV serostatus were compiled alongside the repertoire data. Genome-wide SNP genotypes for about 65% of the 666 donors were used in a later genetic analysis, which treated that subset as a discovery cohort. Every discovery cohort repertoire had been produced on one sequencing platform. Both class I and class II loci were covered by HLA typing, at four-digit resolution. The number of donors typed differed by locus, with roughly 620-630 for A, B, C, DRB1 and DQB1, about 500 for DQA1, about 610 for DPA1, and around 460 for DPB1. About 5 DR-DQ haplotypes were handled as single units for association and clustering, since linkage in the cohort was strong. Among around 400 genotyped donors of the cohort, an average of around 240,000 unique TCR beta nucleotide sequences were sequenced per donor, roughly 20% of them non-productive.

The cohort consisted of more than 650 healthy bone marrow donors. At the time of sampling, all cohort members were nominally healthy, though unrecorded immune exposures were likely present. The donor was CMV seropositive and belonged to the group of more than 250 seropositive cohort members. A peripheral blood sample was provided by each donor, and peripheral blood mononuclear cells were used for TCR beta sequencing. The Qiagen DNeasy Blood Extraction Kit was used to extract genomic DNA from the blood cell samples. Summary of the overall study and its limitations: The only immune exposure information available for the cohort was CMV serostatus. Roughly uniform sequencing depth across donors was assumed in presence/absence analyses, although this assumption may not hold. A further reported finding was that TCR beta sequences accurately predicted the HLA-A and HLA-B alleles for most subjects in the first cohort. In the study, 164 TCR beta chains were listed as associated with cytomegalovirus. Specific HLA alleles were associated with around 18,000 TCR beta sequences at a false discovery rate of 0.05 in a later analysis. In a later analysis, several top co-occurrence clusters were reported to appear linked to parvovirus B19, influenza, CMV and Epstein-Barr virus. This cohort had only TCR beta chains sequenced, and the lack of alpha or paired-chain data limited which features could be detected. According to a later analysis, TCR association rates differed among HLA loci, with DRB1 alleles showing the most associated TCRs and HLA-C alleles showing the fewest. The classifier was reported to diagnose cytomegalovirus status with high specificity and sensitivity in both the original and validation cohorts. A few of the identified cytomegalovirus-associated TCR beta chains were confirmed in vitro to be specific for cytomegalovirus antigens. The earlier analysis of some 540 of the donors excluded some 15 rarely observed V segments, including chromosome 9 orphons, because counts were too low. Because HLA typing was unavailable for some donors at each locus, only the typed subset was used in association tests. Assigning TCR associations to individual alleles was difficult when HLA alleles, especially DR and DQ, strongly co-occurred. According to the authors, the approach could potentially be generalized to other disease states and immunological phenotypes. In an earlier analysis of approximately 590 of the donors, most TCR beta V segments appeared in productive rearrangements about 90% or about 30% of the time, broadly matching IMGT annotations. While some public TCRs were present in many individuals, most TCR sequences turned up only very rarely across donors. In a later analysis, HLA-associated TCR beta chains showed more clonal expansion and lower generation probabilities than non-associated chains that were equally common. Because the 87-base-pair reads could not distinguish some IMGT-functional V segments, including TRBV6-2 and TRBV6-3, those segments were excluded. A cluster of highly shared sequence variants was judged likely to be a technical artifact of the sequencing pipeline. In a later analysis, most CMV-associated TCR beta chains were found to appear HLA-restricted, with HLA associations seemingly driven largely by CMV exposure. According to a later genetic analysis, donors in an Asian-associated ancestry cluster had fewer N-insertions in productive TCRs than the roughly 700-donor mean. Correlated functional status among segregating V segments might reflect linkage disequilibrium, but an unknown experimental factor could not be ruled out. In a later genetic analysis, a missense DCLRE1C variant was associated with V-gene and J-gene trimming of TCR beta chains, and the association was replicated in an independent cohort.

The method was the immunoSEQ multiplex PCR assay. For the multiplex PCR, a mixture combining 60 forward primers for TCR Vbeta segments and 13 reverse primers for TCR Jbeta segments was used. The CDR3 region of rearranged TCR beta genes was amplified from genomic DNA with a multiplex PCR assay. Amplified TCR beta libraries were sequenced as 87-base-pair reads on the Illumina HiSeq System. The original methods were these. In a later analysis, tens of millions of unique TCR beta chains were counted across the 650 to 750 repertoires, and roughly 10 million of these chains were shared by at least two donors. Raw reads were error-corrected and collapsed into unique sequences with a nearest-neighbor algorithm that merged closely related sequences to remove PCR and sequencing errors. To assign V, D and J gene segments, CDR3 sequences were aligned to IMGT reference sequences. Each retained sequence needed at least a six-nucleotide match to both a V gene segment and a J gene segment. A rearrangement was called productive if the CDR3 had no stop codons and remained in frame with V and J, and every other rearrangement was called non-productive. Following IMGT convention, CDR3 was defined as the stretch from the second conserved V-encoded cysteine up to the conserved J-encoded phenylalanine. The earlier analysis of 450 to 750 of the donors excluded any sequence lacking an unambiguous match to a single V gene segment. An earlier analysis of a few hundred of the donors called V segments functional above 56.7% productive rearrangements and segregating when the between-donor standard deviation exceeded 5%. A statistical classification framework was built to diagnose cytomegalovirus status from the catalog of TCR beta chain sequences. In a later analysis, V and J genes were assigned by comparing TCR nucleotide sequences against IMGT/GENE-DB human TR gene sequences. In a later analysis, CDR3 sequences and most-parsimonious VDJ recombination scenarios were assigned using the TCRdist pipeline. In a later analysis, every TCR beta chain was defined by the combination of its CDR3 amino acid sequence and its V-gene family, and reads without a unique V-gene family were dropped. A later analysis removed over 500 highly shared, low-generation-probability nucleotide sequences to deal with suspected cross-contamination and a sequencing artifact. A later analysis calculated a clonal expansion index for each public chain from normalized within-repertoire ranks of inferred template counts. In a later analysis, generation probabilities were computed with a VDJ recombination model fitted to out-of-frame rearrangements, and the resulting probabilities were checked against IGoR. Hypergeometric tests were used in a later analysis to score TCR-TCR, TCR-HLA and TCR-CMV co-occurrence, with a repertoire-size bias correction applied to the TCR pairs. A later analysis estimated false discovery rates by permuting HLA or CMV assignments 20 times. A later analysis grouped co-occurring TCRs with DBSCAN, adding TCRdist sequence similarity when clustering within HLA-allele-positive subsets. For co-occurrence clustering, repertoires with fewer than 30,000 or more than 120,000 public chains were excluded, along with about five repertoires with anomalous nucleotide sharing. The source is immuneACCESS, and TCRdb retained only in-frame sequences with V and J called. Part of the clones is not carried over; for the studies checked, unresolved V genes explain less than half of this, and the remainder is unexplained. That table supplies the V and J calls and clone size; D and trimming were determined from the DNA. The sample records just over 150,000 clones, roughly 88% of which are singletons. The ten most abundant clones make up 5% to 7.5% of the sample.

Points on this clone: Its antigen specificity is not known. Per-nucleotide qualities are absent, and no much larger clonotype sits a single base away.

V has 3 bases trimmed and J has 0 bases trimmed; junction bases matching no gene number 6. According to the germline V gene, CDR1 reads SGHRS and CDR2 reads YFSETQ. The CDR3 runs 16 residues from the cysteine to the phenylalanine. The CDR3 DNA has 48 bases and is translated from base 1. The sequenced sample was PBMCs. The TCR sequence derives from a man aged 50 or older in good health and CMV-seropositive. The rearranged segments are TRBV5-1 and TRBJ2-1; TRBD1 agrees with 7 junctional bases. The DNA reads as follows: TGCGCCAGCAGCTCACCGGGACAGCACTCCTACAATGAGCAGTTCTTC. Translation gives CASSSPGQHSYNEQFF.